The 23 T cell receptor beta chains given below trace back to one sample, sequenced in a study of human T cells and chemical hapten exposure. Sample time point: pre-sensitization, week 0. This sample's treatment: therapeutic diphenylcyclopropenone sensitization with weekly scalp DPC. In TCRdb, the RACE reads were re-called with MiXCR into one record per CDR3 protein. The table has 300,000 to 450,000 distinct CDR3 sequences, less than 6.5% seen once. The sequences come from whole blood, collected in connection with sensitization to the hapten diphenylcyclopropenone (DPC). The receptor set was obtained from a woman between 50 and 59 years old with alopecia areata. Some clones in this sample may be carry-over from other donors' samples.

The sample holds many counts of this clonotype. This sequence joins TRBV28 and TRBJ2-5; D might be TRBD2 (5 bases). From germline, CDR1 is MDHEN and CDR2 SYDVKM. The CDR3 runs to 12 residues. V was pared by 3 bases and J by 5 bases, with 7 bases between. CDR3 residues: CASSFRRETQYF. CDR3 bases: TGTGCCAGCAGTTTTAGGAGGGAGACCCAGTACTTC. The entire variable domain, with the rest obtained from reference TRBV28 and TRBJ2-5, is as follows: DVKVTQSSRYLVKRTGEKVFLECVQDMDHENMFWYRQDPGLGLRLIYFSYDVKMKEKGDIPEGYSVSREKKERFSLILESASTNQTSMYLCASSFRRETQYFGPGTRLLVL.

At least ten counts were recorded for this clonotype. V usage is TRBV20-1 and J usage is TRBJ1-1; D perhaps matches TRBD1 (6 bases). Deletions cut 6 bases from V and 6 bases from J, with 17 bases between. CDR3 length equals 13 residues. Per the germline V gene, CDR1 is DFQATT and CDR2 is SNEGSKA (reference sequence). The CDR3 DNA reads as TGCAGTGCCCCCTGGGGGGGGCGGGCTGAAGCTTTCTTT. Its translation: CSAPWGGRAEAFF.

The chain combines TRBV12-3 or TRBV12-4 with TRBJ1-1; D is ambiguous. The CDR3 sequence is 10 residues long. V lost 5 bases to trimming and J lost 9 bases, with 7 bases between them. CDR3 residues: CASSPGKAFF. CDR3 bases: TGTGCCAGCAGTCCGGGAAAAGCTTTCTTT.

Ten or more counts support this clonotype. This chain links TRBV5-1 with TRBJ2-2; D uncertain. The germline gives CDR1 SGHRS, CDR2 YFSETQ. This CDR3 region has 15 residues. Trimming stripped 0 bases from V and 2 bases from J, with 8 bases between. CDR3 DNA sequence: TGCGCCAGCAGCTTGGGCCCCCGTAACACCGGGGAGCTGTTTTTT. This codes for CASSLGPRNTGELFF.

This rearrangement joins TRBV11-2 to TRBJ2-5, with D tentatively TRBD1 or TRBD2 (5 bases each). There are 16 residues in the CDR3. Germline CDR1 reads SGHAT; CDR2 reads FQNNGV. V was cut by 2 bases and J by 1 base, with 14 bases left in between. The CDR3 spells CASSLYRGALQETQYF. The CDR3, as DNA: TGTGCCAGCAGCTTATACCGAGGGGCCCTCCAAGAGACCCAGTACTTC.

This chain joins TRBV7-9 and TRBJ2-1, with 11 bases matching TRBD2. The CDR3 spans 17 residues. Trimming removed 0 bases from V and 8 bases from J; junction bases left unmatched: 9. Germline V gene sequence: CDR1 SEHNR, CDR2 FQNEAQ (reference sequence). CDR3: CASSLASVAGGPYEQFF. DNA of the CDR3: TGTGCCAGCAGCTTAGCGTCGGTAGCGGGAGGGCCTTATGAGCAGTTCTTC.

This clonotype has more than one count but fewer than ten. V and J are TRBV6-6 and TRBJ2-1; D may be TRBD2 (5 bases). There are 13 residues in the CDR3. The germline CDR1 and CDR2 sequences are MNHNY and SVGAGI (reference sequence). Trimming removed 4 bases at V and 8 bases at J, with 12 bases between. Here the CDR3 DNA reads TGTGCCAGCAGTTCCGGGGTCCCATATGAGCAGTTCTTC. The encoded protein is CASSSGVPYEQFF.

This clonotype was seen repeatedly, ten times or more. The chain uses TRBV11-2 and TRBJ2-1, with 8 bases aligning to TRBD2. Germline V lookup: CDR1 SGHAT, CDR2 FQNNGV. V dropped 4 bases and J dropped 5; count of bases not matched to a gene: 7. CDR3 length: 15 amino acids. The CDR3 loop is CASSSLSGSHNEQFF. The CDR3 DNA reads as TGTGCCAGCAGCTCTCTAAGCGGGAGCCACAATGAGCAGTTCTTC.

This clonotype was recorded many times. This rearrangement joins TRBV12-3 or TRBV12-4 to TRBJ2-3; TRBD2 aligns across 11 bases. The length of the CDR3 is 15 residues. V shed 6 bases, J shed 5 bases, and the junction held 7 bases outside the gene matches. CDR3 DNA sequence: TGTGCCAGCAGGGAAGTAGCGGGAGGGCAAGATACGCAGTATTTT. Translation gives CASREVAGGQDTQYF.

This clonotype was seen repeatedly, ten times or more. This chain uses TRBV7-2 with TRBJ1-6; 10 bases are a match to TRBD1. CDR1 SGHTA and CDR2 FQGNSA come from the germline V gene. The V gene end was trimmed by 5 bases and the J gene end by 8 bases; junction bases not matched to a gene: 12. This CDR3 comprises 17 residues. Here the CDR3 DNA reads TGTGCCAGCAGCGCGAGACAGGGGGCTCTGTTAGATTCACCCCTCCACTTT. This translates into CASSARQGALLDSPLHF. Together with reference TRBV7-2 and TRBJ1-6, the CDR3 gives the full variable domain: GAGVSQSPSNKVTEKGKDVELRCDPISGHTALYWYRQSLGQGLEFLIYFQGNSAPDKSGLPSDRFSAERTGGSVSTLTIQRTQQEDSAVYLCASSARQGALLDSPLHFGNGTRLTVT.

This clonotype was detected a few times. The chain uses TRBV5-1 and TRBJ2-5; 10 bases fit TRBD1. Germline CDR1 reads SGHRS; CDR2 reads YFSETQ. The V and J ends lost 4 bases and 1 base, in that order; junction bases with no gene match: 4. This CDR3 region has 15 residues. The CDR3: CASSPGTGVQETQYF. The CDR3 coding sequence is TGCGCCAGCAGCCCAGGGACAGGGGTCCAAGAGACCCAGTACTTC.

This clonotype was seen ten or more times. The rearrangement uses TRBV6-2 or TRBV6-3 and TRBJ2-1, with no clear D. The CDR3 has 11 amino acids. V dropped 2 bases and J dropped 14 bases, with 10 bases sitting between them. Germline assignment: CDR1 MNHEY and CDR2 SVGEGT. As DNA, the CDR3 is TGTGCCAGCAGTTACCTGGGATGGGAGTTCTTC. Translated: CASSYLGWEFF.

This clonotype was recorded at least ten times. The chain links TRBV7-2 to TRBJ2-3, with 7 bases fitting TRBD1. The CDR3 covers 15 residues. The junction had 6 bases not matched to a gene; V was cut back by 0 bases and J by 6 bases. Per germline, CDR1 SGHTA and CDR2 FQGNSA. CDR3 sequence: CASSLALQGRDTQYF. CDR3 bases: TGTGCCAGCAGCTTAGCCCTACAGGGGCGGGATACGCAGTATTTT. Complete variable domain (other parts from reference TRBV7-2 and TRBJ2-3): GAGVSQSPSNKVTEKGKDVELRCDPISGHTALYWYRQSLGQGLEFLIYFQGNSAPDKSGLPSDRFSAERTGGSVSTLTIQRTQQEDSAVYLCASSLALQGRDTQYFGPGTRLTVL.

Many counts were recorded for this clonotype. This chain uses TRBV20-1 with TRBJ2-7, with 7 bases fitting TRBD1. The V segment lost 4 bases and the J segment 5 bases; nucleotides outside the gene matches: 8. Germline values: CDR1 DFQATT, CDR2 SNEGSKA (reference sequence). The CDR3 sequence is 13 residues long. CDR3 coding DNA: TGCAGTGCTAAACAGGGGCTTAGGGACGAGCAGTACTTC. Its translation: CSAKQGLRDEQYF.

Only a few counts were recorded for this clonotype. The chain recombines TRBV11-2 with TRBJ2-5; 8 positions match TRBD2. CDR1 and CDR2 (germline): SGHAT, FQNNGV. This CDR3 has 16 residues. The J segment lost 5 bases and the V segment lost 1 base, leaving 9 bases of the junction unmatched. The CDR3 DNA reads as TGTGCCAGCAGCTTAGTCGCGGGAGGCTCGGTGGAGACCCAGTACTTC. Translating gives CASSLVAGGSVETQYF.

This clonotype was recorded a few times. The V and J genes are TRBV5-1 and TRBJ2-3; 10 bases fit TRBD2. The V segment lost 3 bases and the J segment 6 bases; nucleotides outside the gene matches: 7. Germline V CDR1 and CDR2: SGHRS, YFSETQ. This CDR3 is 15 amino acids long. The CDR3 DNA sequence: TGCGCCAGCAGCTGGGGAGCGGGAGGGCCGGATACGCAGTATTTT. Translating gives CASSWGAGGPDTQYF.

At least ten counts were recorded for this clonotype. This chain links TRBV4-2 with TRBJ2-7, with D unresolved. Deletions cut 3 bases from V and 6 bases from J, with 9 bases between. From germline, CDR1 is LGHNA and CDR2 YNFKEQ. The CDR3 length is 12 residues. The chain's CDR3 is CASSQTQGEQYF. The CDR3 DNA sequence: TGTGCCAGCAGCCAGACCCAAGGCGAGCAGTACTTC.

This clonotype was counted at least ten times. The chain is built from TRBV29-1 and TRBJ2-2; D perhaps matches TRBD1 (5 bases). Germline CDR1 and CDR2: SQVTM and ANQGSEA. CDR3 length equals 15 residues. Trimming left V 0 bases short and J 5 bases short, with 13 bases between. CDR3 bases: TGCAGCGTTGAAGATCGGGCAGGGCGGACCGGGGAGCTGTTTTTT. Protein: CSVEDRAGRTGELFF.

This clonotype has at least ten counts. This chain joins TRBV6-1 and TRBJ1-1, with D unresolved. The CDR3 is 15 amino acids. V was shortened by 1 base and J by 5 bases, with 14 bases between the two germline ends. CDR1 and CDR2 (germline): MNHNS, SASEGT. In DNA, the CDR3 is TGTGCCAGCAGTGAAGTTCCGGGGAGAGGGACTGAAGCTTTCTTT. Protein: CASSEVPGRGTEAFF.

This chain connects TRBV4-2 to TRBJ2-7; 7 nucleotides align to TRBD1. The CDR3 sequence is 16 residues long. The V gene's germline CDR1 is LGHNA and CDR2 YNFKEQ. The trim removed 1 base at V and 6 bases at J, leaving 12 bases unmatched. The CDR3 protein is CASSQVLGGGPGEQYF. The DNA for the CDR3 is TGTGCCAGCAGCCAAGTTCTAGGGGGCGGCCCCGGCGAGCAGTACTTC.

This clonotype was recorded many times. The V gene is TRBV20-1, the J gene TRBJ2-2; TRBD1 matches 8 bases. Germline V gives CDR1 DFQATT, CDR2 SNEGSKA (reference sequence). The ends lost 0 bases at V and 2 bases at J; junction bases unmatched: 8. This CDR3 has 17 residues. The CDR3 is CSARDRDRWGNTGELFF. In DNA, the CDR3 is TGCAGTGCTAGAGATAGGGACAGGTGGGGAAACACCGGGGAGCTGTTTTTT.

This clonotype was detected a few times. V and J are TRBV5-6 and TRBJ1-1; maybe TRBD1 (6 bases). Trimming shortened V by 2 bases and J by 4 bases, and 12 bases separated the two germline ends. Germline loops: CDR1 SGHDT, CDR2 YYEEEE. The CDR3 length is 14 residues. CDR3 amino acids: CASSLSGASTEAFF. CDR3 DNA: TGTGCCAGCAGCTTATCGGGGGCCAGCACTGAAGCTTTCTTT.

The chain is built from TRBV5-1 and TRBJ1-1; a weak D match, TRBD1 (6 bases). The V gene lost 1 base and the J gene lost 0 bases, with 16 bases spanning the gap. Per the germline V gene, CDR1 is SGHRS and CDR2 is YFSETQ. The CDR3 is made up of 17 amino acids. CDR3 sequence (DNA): TGCGCCAGCAGCTTGTTTTTGTTTGGACAGATGAACACTGAAGCTTTCTTT. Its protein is CASSLFLFGQMNTEAFF.